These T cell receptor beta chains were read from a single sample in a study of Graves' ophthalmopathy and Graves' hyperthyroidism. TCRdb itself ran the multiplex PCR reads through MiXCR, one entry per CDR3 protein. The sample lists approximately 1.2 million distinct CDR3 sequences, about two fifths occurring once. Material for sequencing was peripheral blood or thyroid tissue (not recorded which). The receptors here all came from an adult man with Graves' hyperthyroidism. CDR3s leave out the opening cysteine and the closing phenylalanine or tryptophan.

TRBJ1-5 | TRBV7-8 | ASSLSPGGWGNQPQH
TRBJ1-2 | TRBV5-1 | ASSLGQGIGGYT
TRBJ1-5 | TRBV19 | ASSGSGAWAQPQH
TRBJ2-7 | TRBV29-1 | SAGTGTGEQY
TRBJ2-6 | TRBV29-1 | SARDRLSSGANVLT
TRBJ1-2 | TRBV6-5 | ASSEQTGVYGYT
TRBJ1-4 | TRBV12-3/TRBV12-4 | ASSLEGRAGEKLF
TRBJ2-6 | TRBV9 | ASSVGGSSGANVLT
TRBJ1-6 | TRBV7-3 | ASSPDGLANSPLH
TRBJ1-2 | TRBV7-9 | ASSLAGGST
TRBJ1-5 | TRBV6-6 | ASSYPGDRVGNQPQH
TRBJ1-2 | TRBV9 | ASSPRGERIYGYT
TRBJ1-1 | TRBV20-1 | SARLDRGTEAF
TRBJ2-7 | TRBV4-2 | ASSQAQVGDEQY
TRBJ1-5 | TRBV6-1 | ASSEAMGQGADQPQH
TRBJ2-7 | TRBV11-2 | ASSLDLAGDEQY
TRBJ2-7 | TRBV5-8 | ASSLIRMGGSNYEQY
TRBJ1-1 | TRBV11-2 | ASSLDWTNTEAF
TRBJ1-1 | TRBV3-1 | ASSQYRGKVTEAF
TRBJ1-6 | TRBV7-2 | ASGQGIGNSPLH
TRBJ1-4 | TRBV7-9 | ASSLLDEKLF
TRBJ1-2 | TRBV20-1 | SATTDQGPNYGYT
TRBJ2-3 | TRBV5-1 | ASSPGLAGGDTQY
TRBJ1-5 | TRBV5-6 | ASSFSRTENQPQH
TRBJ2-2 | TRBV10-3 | AISREGELF
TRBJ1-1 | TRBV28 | ASVRQNTEAF
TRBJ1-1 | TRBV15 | ATSSMEQGGTEAF
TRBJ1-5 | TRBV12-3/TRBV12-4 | ASSSTSLGGNQPQH
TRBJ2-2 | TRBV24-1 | ATSRTGGTGELF
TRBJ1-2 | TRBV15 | ATQEGAGKDGYT
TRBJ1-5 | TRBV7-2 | ASSLRGSNQPQH
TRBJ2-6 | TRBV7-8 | ASSYRARGGADVLT
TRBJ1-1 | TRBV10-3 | AAGQGNTEAF
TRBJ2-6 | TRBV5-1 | ASSKTGGSGANVLT
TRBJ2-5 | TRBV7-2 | ASSPLSWETQY
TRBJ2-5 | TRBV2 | ASSGLQDQTETQY
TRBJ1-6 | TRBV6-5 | ASSYTGQGLSSYNSPLH
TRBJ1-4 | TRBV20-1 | SARSPFGGRNEKLF
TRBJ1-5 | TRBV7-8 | ASSLPSGPRQETQH
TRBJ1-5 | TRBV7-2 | ASSPSLTSNQPQH
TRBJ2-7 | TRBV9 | ASSPPNLSYEQY
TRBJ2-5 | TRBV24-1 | ASIPQAAAWETQY
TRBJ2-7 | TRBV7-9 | ASSPTGQGGLSEQY
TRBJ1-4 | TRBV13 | ASSPAGGNEKLF
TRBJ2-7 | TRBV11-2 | ASSLRGQPYEQY
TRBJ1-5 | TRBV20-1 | SAKGSTSQEPQH
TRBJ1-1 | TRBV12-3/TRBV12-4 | ASSLKGGANTEAF
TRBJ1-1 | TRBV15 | ATTDPGFLVTEAF
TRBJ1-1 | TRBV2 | ASSEVNTEAF
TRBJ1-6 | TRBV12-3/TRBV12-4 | ASSEKRPTNSPLH
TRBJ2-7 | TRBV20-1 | SARLAGVLYEQY